This entry is about one T cell receptor beta chain. This entry belongs to a study of control samples from healthy donors and cancer patients. The CDR3 has 14 residues. V lost 8 bases, J lost 4 bases, and 16 bases lay in between. The germline V gene has CDR1 SGHDT and CDR2 YYEEEE. Only in-frame clones appear in the TCRdb table, and some are missing; sequencing was by immunoSEQ multiplex PCR. The table has 150,000 or so clones, 80% to 95% seen once; the top ten hold roughly 5.5%. The specimen sequenced was blood. This TCR was sampled from a man between 18 and 29 years old in good health. The chain has TRBV5-6 and TRBJ1-3, with D unresolved. For the CDR3, the DNA is TGTGCCAGGCTACCTGATACGTCGGGAAACACCATATATTTT. Its protein is CARLPDTSGNTIYF.